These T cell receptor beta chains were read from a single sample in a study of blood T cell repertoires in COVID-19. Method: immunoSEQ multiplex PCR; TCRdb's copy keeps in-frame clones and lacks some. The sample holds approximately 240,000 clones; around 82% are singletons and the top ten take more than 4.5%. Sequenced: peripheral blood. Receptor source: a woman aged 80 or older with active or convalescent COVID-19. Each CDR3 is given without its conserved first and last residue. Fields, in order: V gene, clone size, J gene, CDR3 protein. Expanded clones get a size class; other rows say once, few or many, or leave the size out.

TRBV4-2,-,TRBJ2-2,ASTIGGGGGTGELF
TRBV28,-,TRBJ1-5,ASGGVWQGGGQPQH
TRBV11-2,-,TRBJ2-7,ASSYYRLAGGEEQY
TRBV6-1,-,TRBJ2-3,ASSALQRGGADTQY
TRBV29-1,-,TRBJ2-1,SADGLAYEQF
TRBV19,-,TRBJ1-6,ASSTGQGLFNSPLH
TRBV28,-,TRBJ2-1,ASSLRQGSWDEQF
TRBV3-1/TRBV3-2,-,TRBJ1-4,ASSQELTALNEKLF
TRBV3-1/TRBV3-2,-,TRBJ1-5,ASSQVPGSNQPQH
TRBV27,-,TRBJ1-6,ASSFRQGADSPLH
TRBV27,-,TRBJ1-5,ASSAGQGNQPQH
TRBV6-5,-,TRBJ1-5,AGRINSNQPQH
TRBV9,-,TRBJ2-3,ASSVGVGLADTQY
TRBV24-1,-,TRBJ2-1,ATSDPPGLAGSSYNEQF
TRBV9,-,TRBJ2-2,ASSPLGGRPPGELF
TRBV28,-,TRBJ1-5,ASSLAGDRGLRPQH
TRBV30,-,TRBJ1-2,AWSTGPYGYT
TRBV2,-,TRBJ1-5,ASSASGLQGDQPQH
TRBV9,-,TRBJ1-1,ASSVKGQLNTEAF
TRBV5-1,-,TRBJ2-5,ASSLAELGMARTQY
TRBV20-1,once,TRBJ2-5,SARATTQY
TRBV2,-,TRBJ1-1,ASQPQENTEAF
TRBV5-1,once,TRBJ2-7,ASSLDGEQY
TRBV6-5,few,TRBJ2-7,ASSLRSSGSSYEQY
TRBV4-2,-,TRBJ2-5,ASSQGLAGGLTQETQY
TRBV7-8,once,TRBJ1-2,ASSVSDYGYT
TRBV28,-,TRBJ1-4,ASSLTGGHEKLF
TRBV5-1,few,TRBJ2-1,ASSLFDREF
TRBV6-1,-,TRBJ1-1,ASSELDRDTEAF
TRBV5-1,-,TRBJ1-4,ASRPDSVSEKLF
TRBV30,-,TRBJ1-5,AWSDEASAQVNQPQH
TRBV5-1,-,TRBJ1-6,ASSSGGDPSKVPLH
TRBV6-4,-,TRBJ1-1,ASSSGQGRTEAF
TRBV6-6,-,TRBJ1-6,ASSEGQINSPLH
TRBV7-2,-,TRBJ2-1,ASSARQFANEQF
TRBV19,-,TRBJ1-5,ASSKQGGNQPQH
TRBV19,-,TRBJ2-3,ASSIVKGEDTQY
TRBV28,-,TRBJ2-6,ASSLWGTNGANVLT
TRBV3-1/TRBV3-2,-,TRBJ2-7,ASSHLQGREQY
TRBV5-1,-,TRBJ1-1,ASSLTTGGSEAF
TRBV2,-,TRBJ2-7,ASSRDRDGEQY
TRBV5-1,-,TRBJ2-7,ASSPQMYSGEQY
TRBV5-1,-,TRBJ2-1,TSSLVRSGEQF
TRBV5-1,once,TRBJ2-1,ASEPTGSYNEQF
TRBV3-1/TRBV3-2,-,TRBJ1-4,ASSQGGMEEKLF
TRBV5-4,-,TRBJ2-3,ASSRDWKPTDTQY
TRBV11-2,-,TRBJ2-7,ASSLHPNGNSYEQY
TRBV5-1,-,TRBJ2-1,ASSWTQRLAFPNEQF
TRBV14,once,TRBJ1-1,ASSPSRGLTEAF